This T cell receptor (beta chain) was identified during a study of blood T cell repertoires in COVID-19. At the level of the study: Spain, Italy and the United States supplied samples that represented acute and convalescent COVID-19. PBMCs, B-cell-depleted T cells, or T cells provided the cDNA or gDNA that made up the material.

The CDR3 sequence is 15 residues long. The germline V gene encodes CDR1 LNHDA and CDR2 SQIVND (reference sequence). V lost 5 bases to trimming and J lost 0 bases, with 14 bases between them. This clone was observed once. Per the original data handling: For nucleated cells, counts were estimated from reference gene primer amplification. The data were produced by immunoSEQ multiplex PCR, yet TCRdb's version contains in-frame clones alone and is incomplete. V, J and clone size derive from that table, while D and trimming were established from the DNA sequence. The table includes a few hundred thousand clones, more than 65% detected once.

The chain uses TRBV19 and TRBJ2-7; D might be TRBD1 (5 bases). Sequencing was carried out using peripheral blood. The TCR was taken from a young woman with acute or convalescent COVID-19. The CDR3 region has the DNA TGTGCCAGTAGTGCCATAGGGGTGAGCTCCTACGAGCAGTACTTC. Translation: CASSAIGVSSYEQYF.